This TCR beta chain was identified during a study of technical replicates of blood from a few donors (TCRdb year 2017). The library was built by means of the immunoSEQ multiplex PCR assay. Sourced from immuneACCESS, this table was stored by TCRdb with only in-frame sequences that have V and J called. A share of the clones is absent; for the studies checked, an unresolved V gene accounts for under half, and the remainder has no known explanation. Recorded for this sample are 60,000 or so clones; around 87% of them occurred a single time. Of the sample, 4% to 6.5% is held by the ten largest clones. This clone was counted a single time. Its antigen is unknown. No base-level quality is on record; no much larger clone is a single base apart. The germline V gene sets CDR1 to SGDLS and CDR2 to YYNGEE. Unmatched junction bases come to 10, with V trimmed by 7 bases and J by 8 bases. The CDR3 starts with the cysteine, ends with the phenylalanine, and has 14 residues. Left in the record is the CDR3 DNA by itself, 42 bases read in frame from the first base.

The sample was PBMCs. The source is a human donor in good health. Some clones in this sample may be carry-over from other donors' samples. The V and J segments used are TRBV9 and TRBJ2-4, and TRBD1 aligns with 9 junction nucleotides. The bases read TGTGCCAGCGGGGAGGGACAGGGCGTTCACATTCAGTACTTC. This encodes CASGEGQGVHIQYF. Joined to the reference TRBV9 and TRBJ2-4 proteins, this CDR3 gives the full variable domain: DSGVTQTPKHLITATGQRVTLRCSPRSGDLSVYWYQQSLDQGLQFLIQYYNGEERAKGNILERFSAQQFPDLHSELNLSSLELGDSALYFCASGEGQGVHIQYFGAGTRLSVL.